The 20 T cell receptor beta chains below were found in one sample sequenced in a study of cytomegalovirus exposure and HLA in healthy donors. Primers included in the PCR were 60 Vbeta and 13 Jbeta primers. The protocol was immunoSEQ multiplex PCR, while the TCRdb copy is restricted to in-frame clones and leaves out a portion. The table lists about 82,000 clones, 60% to 85% of them singletons. Sequenced sample: PBMCs. Source of these receptors: a male donor in good health and CMV-seropositive.

This clone was observed a handful of times. The chain uses TRBV7-8 and TRBJ2-5; TRBD1 matches 8 bases. After removal of 4 bases from V and 2 bases from J, the junction contained 3 bases not matched to a gene. This CDR3 has 14 amino acids. CDR1 is SGHVS, CDR2 FQNEAQ, per germline. CDR3 loop: CASSWGTGQETQYF. In DNA, the CDR3 is TGTGCCAGCAGCTGGGGGACAGGACAAGAGACCCAGTACTTC.

In its sample, this clone was seen a few times. Other nucleotide sequences in the sample specify the same CDR3. This chain connects TRBV7-9 to TRBJ1-2, with 7 bases that match TRBD1. V was clipped by 1 base and J by 4 bases; unmatched bases: 12. Germline V CDR1 and CDR2: SEHNR, FQNEAQ (reference sequence). The CDR3 contains 17 residues. CDR3 protein: CASSLEVSQGTSYGYTF. The CDR3 DNA follows: TGTGCCAGCAGCTTAGAGGTGTCACAGGGGACCTCCTATGGCTACACCTTC.

This clone turned up a few times. The CDR3 region is CASSLVHSPGEQYF. The CDR3 DNA reads TGTGCCAGCAGCTTGGTGCATTCCCCGGGAGAGCAGTACTTC. This chain connects TRBV5-6 to TRBJ2-7; D might be TRBD2 (5 bases). Trimming removed 0 bases at V and 7 bases at J, with 14 bases between. Germline assignment: CDR1 SGHDT and CDR2 YYEEEE. This CDR3 spans 14 amino acids.

The chain joins TRBV7-3 to TRBJ2-7, with TRBD2 identical over 8 bases. Looked up from germline, CDR1 is SGHTA and CDR2 is FQGTGA. Unmatched junction bases numbered 3, after V lost 2 bases and J lost 3 bases. The CDR3 is made up of 14 amino acids. CDR3 nucleotides: TGTGCCAGCAGCTTAGGGGCGGGAGGCTACGAGCAGTACTTC. It specifies CASSLGAGGYEQYF.

The chain joins TRBV6-6 to TRBJ2-5, with 7 bases lining up with TRBD1. The germline V gene has CDR1 MNHNY and CDR2 SVGAGI (reference sequence). The CDR3 covers 16 residues. The V gene end was trimmed by 2 bases and the J gene end by 5 bases; junction bases not matched to a gene: 11. CDR3 sequence (DNA): TGTGCCAGCAGTTACGGAATAGGGGGCGCGATCGAGACCCAGTACTTC. Translated: CASSYGIGGAIETQYF.

DNA of the CDR3: TGTGCCAGCAGTTACTCGATCGCAGTCGAAGCTTTCTTT. The encoded protein is CASSYSIAVEAFF. The chain recombines TRBV6-5 with TRBJ1-1; no reliable D call. CDR1 and CDR2 (germline): MNHEY, SVGAGI. V dropped 0 bases and J dropped 8 bases, with 10 bases sitting between them. The CDR3 has 13 residues.

This chain connects TRBV6-1 to TRBJ1-6, with D possibly matching TRBD1 (5 bases). CDR3 length: 15 amino acids. CDR1 MNHNS and CDR2 SASEGT come from the germline V gene. Between the trimmed V and J ends, which lost 6 bases and 0 bases, there was a span of 9 bases. The CDR3 is CASSRGSSYNSPLHF. The CDR3 region has the DNA TGTGCCAGCAGCCGGGGGAGCTCCTATAATTCACCCCTCCACTTT.

This clone was seen just once. V and J are TRBV6-1 and TRBJ2-3, with D perhaps TRBD2 (5 bases). V lost 7 bases, J lost 0 bases, and 14 bases lay in between. This CDR3 has 15 residues. Germline CDR1 is MNHNS and CDR2 is SASEGT. The CDR3 DNA reads as TGTGCCAGCACCATGATGGCGGGTAGCACAGATACGCAGTATTTT. Its translation is CASTMMAGSTDTQYF.

Remarks on this clone: Other DNA sequences in this sample translate to the same CDR3. This chain connects TRBV5-1 to TRBJ2-1; 12 nucleotides line up with TRBD2. The CDR3 length is 14 residues. CDR1 and CDR2 (germline): SGHRS, YFSETQ. Trimming removed 4 bases from V and 10 bases from J; junction bases left unmatched: 6. CDR3 protein: CASSSGLAGNEQFF. The CDR3 DNA follows: TGCGCCAGCAGCAGCGGACTAGCGGGAAACGAGCAGTTCTTC.

This clone was recorded a few times. This sequence joins TRBV5-4 and TRBJ2-6, with 8 bases that match TRBD1. Per germline, CDR1 SGHNT and CDR2 YYREEE (reference sequence). CDR3 length: 13 residues. V was pared by 4 bases and J by 13 bases, with 7 bases of the junction left unmatched. DNA for the CDR3: TGTGCCAGCAGCGCCAGGGGGCCTCGAGTCCTGACTTTC. Amino acid sequence: CASSARGPRVLTF.

The chain links TRBV7-9 to TRBJ2-1; 7 bases are shared with TRBD2. J was trimmed by 10 bases and V by 1 base; bases with no gene match: 7. This CDR3 region has 14 residues. Germline V gives CDR1 SEHNR, CDR2 FQNEAQ (reference sequence). The CDR3 protein is CASSLERLADEQFF. The CDR3 DNA reads as TGTGCCAGCAGCTTAGAGCGACTAGCAGACGAGCAGTTCTTC.

The chain employs TRBV7-9 and TRBJ2-1, with D maybe TRBD1 (6 bases). V lost 2 bases to trimming and J lost 5 bases, with 10 bases between them. Germline V gene lookup returns CDR1 SEHNR and CDR2 FQNEAQ (reference sequence). There are 14 residues in the CDR3. CDR3 residues: CASSLTAGDNEQFF. The CDR3 coding sequence is TGTGCCAGCAGCTTAACGGCAGGGGACAATGAGCAGTTCTTC.

The chain links TRBV28 to TRBJ1-2, with 9 nucleotides matching TRBD1. CDR1 and CDR2 from the germline V gene are MDHEN and SYDVKM. V lost 6 bases to trimming and J lost 4 bases; unmatched junction nucleotides: 6. The CDR3 is made up of 14 amino acids. The DNA of the CDR3 is TGTGCCAGCAGATTACAGGGGGCAAGCTATGGCTACACCTTC. It translates to CASRLQGASYGYTF.

The chain employs TRBV7-2 and TRBJ2-3; D not certain. Trimming cost V 4 bases and J 8 bases, with 7 bases left between them. CDR1 is SGHTA and CDR2 is FQGNSA in the germline V gene. CDR3 length: 11 residues. The CDR3 coding sequence is TGTGCCAGCAGCTCTGCCAGTACGCAGTATTTT. Its translation: CASSSASTQYF.

The rearrangement uses TRBV9 and TRBJ2-3; TRBD1 aligns across 10 bases. This CDR3 spans 16 amino acids. J was trimmed by 0 bases and V by 0 bases; bases with no gene match: 1. Germline values: CDR1 SGDLS, CDR2 YYNGEE. The CDR3 DNA reads as TGTGCCAGCAGCGTAGCGGGACAGGGGAGCACAGATACGCAGTATTTT. Amino acids: CASSVAGQGSTDTQYF.

This chain connects TRBV19 to TRBJ2-1, with D unresolved. V lost 1 base and J 10 bases, leaving 5 bases between the germline ends. Germline-derived CDR1 and CDR2 are LNHDA and SQIVND (reference sequence). This CDR3 contains 11 residues. The CDR3 DNA reads TGTGCCAGTAGTATAGGAGAGGAGCAGTTCTTC. Translation gives CASSIGEEQFF.

This chain joins TRBV27 and TRBJ1-5; no firm D call. CDR1 is MNHEY and CDR2 is SMNVEV in the germline V gene (reference sequence). The CDR3 loop spans 15 amino acids. Trimming took 2 bases from V and 1 from J, leaving 9 bases between them. CDR3: CASSLAGLSNQPQHF. DNA of the CDR3: TGTGCCAGCAGTTTAGCCGGACTGAGCAATCAGCCCCAGCATTTT.

This sequence joins TRBV19 and TRBJ2-3; 7 bases match TRBD1. Germline V lookup: CDR1 LNHDA, CDR2 SQIVND (reference sequence). The CDR3 sequence is 15 residues long. V lost 6 bases to trimming and J lost 6 bases; unmatched junction nucleotides: 12. The DNA for the CDR3 is TGTGCCAGTAGCGGACCGACAGGGTTGGGGGATACGCAGTATTTT. It translates to CASSGPTGLGDTQYF.

The CDR3 protein is CASSSPRGSSYNEQFF. The DNA for the CDR3 is TGTGCCAGCAGCTCGCCCAGAGGGAGCTCCTACAATGAGCAGTTCTTC. V gene TRBV7-2 combines with J gene TRBJ2-1; a possible D gene is TRBD2 (5 bases). The CDR3 length is 16 residues. Germline V gives CDR1 SGHTA, CDR2 FQGNSA. V lost 4 bases, J lost 0 bases, and 13 bases lay in between.

In its sample, this clone was seen once. J is TRBJ1-1 and V is TRBV2; D is undetermined. Germline V lookup: CDR1 SNHLY, CDR2 FYNNEI. This CDR3 region has 12 residues. V shed 7 bases and J shed 2 bases, with 8 bases lying between them. The CDR3 sequence: CASNYRNTEAFF. In DNA form, the CDR3 reads TGTGCCAGCAATTACAGAAACACTGAAGCTTTCTTT.